A single sample gave rise to the 8 T cell receptor beta chains below, sequenced in a study of lymphopenia after photon versus proton radiotherapy. This table comes from immunoSEQ multiplex PCR, and its TCRdb copy is limited to in-frame clones, with some not included. The sample consists of about 65,000 clones, about nine tenths of them appearing once. Source: peripheral blood, taken from a patient treated with proton-based radiotherapy. The origin of the receptors is an elderly man with esophageal cancer.

The chain employs TRBV19 and TRBJ2-7; TRBD1 aligns across 7 bases. Per germline, CDR1 LNHDA and CDR2 SQIVND (reference sequence). Trimming cost V 6 bases and J 5 bases; bases outside gene matches: 7. This CDR3 contains 13 residues. In DNA form, the CDR3 reads TGTGCCAGTAGCCTGGGACAGATCAACGAGCAGTACTTC. Translation: CASSLGQINEQYF.

The chain couples TRBV6-1 to TRBJ2-1, with D uncertain. This CDR3 is 14 amino acids long. Trimming stripped 2 bases from V and 8 bases from J, with 13 bases between. Per the germline V gene, CDR1 is MNHNS and CDR2 is SASEGT. The chain's CDR3 is CASSEYEALDEQFF. CDR3 sequence (DNA): TGTGCCAGCAGTGAATATGAGGCTCTCGATGAGCAGTTCTTC.

This rearrangement joins TRBV27 to TRBJ1-5; TRBD1 aligns across 7 bases. Germline assignment: CDR1 MNHEY and CDR2 SMNVEV (reference sequence). The J segment lost 2 bases and the V segment lost 5 bases, leaving 6 bases of the junction unmatched. This CDR3 has 15 residues. The CDR3 nucleotides read TGTGCCAGCAGTGAGACAGGGCCGGGCAATCAGCCCCAGCATTTT. This codes for CASSETGPGNQPQHF.

This clone has a single count. J is TRBJ2-6 and V is TRBV4-2; no reliable D call. Trimming shortened V by 3 bases and J by 3 bases, and 6 bases separated the two germline ends. CDR1 is LGHNA, CDR2 YNFKEQ, per germline. The length of the CDR3 is 14 residues. The CDR3 coding sequence is TGTGCCAGCAGCCATCCGTATGGGGCCAACGTCCTGACTTTC. Its protein product is CASSHPYGANVLTF.

The rearrangement uses TRBV29-1 and TRBJ2-2; 9 bases match TRBD1. The CDR3 loop spans 13 amino acids. The V and J ends lost 3 bases and 6 bases, in that order; junction bases with no gene match: 2. Per germline, CDR1 SQVTM and CDR2 ANQGSEA. CDR3 bases: TGCAGCGTTGATTGGACAGGGGCCGGGGAGCTGTTTTTT. Protein: CSVDWTGAGELFF.

The chain recombines TRBV5-6 with TRBJ2-7; 9 positions match TRBD1. This CDR3 spans 18 amino acids. CDR1 SGHDT and CDR2 YYEEEE come from the germline V gene. After removal of 4 bases from V and 2 bases from J, the junction contained 16 bases not matched to a gene. CDR3: CASSKEGQGFRLAYEQYF. Written as DNA, the CDR3 is TGTGCCAGCAGCAAAGAGGGACAGGGTTTCCGTCTAGCCTACGAGCAGTACTTC.

The chain recombines TRBV7-3 with TRBJ2-3; D remains unclear. Looked up from germline, CDR1 is SGHTA and CDR2 is FQGTGA. V was trimmed by 3 bases and J by 6 bases, leaving 13 bases between them. This CDR3 is 14 amino acids long. This CDR3 reads CASSFSRGSDTQYF. The CDR3 region has the DNA TGTGCCAGCAGCTTTTCCCGTGGAAGTGATACGCAGTATTTT. Filled out from reference TRBV7-3 and TRBJ2-3, the complete variable domain reads GAGVSQTPSNKVTEKGKYVELRCDPISGHTALYWYRQSLGQGPEFLIYFQGTGAADDSGLPNDRFFAVRPEGSVSTLKIQRTERGDSAVYLCASSFSRGSDTQYFGPGTRLTVL.

As for this clone: This same CDR3 is encoded by further DNA sequences in the sample. The chain recombines TRBV27 with TRBJ2-1, with D perhaps TRBD1 or TRBD2 (5 bases each). The CDR3 is 16 residues long. Germline-derived CDR1 and CDR2 are MNHEY and SMNVEV (reference sequence). The V end lost 6 bases, the J end lost 7 bases, and 22 bases lay between the germline ends. The CDR3 bases are TGTGCCAGCAGCCGGGACCTTGGCATCGAAGGGAATGAGCAGTTCTTC. Protein product: CASSRDLGIEGNEQFF.